Listed below are T cell receptor beta chains from one sample, sequenced in a study of cytomegalovirus exposure and HLA in healthy donors. Assay used: immunoSEQ multiplex PCR; TCRdb lists only in-frame clones, some missing. The sample table sets out about 55,000 clones. The sample was PBMCs. Receptor source: a man aged 50-60 years in good health and CMV-seropositive. CDR3s include the opening cysteine and the closing phenylalanine or tryptophan. The D gene is left open where the match is weak.

v_gene	d_gene	j_gene	len	CDR3aa	CDR3nt
TRBV4-1	TRBD2	TRBJ2-1	16	CASSLNPGLADNEQFF	TGCGCCAGCAGCCTAAACCCGGGACTAGCGGACAATGAGCAGTTCTTC
TRBV6-6	TRBD2	TRBJ2-2	16	CASSYPSGGGTGELFF	TGTGCCAGCAGTTACCCTAGCGGGGGTGGCACCGGGGAGCTGTTTTTT
TRBV5-1	TRBD1	TRBJ1-4	14	CASSEGAANEKLFF	TGCGCCAGCAGCGAGGGGGCGGCTAATGAAAAACTGTTTTTT
TRBV9	TRBD2	TRBJ2-1	16	CASSPPLAGGRDEQFF	TGTGCCAGCAGCCCCCCCCTAGCGGGCGGGAGGGATGAGCAGTTCTTC
TRBV27	.	TRBJ2-3	11	CASSLRDTQYF	TGTGCCAGCAGTTTGAGGGATACGCAGTATTTT
TRBV6-1	.	TRBJ1-6	16	CASSEGEGFYNSPLHF	TGTGCCAGCAGTGAAGGGGAGGGGTTTTACAATTCACCCCTCCACTTT
TRBV6-5	.	TRBJ1-2	14	CASSYSTSGYGYTF	TGTGCCAGCAGTTACTCAACCAGCGGATATGGCTACACCTTC
TRBV18	TRBD1	TRBJ1-2	13	CASSLGQGDGYTF	TGTGCCAGCTCATTGGGACAGGGAGACGGCTACACCTTC
TRBV5-3	TRBD1	TRBJ2-7	15	CARSLQGVGFYEQYF	TGTGCCAGAAGCTTGCAGGGGGTCGGGTTCTACGAGCAGTACTTC
TRBV29-1	.	TRBJ2-7	15	CSVGGGVGSLYEQYF	TGCAGCGTTGGGGGAGGAGTCGGCAGTCTCTACGAGCAGTACTTC
TRBV6-5	.	TRBJ1-2	13	CASSYPGAYGYTF	TGTGCCAGCAGTTATCCAGGGGCCTATGGCTACACCTTC
TRBV19	TRBD1	TRBJ1-2	13	CASSKGQGYGYTF	TGTGCCAGTAGTAAAGGACAGGGCTATGGCTACACCTTC
TRBV9	TRBD2	TRBJ2-1	15	CASSEASGSYNEQFF	TGTGCCAGCAGTGAAGCTAGCGGGTCCTACAATGAGCAGTTCTTC
TRBV5-5	TRBD2	TRBJ2-7	15	CASSFGLGLVYEQYF	TGTGCCAGCAGCTTTGGACTCGGACTAGTGTACGAGCAGTACTTC
TRBV15	.	TRBJ1-2	17	CATSRDQWIQGGNGYTF	TGTGCCACCAGCAGAGATCAATGGATACAGGGAGGGAATGGCTACACCTTC
TRBV28	.	TRBJ1-2	12	CASSPGGYGYTF	TGTGCCAGCAGTCCCGGGGGCTATGGCTACACCTTC